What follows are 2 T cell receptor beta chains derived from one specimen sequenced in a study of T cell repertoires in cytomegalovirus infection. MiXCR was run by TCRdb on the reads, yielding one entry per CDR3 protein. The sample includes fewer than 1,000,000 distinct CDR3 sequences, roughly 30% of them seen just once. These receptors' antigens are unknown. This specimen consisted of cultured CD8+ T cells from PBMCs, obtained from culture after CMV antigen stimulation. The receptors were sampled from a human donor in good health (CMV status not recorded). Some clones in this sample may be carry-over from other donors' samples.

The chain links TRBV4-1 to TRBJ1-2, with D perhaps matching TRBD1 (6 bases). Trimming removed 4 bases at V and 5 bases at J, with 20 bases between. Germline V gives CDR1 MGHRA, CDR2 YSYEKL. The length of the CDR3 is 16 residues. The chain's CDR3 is CASSPGGAAPIYGYTF. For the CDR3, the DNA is TGCGCCAGCAGCCCGGGGGGGGCAGCTCCAATTTATGGCTACACCTTC.

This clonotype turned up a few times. The CDR3 bases are TGTGCCAGCAGCGACCGGGACAGGGCCTATGGCTACACCTTC. This codes for CASSDRDRAYGYTF. This chain connects TRBV7-4 to TRBJ1-2; 9 bases fit TRBD1. Per germline, CDR1 SGHVT and CDR2 SQSDAQ. The CDR3 contains 14 residues. The trim removed 5 bases at V and 4 bases at J, leaving 5 bases unmatched.